This passage covers 18 T cell receptor beta chains from one sample sequenced in a study of shared clonotypes between healthy human individuals. Clones were read by immunoSEQ multiplex PCR, and TCRdb kept only the in-frame ones, dropping some. The table includes 1.4 million or so clones, around 98.5% detected once. Sequenced material: naive CD4+ T cells sorted from blood. Subset defined: CD45RA+ positively selected. Receptors were obtained from a man aged 30-40 years in good health.

This clone has just one count. The chain has TRBV15 and TRBJ2-3; D is unclear. Trimming shortened V by 0 bases and J by 2 bases, and 6 bases separated the two germline ends. The CDR3 runs 14 residues. CDR1 and CDR2 from the germline V gene are LNHNV and YYDKDF (reference sequence). The DNA of the CDR3 is TGTGCCACCAGCAGAGATCAGCCCACAGATACGCAGTATTTT. Amino acids: CATSRDQPTDTQYF.

The chain is built from TRBV11-3 and TRBJ2-7; TRBD1 matches 8 bases. Looked up from germline, CDR1 is SGHNT and CDR2 is YENEEA. CDR3 length: 14 amino acids. V trimming: 2 bases; J trimming: 2 bases; junction bases outside the gene matches: 2. The CDR3 DNA is TGTGCCAGCAGCTTAAGGGACAGGACCTACGAGCAGTACTTC. Protein sequence: CASSLRDRTYEQYF.

V gene TRBV25-1 combines with J gene TRBJ1-3; no clear D. The CDR3 length is 16 residues. Germline values: CDR1 MGHDK, CDR2 SYGVNS. Trimming cost V 1 base and J 3 bases, with 13 bases left between them. The CDR3 is CASSEFGGQLGNTIYF. CDR3 sequence (DNA): TGTGCCAGCAGTGAATTTGGCGGCCAACTTGGAAACACCATATATTTT.

J is TRBJ1-1 and V is TRBV16; 8 bases are shared with TRBD1. Germline lookup yields CDR1 KGHSY and CDR2 FQNENV. The CDR3 is made up of 15 amino acids. With V trimmed by 4 bases and J by 7 bases, 11 bases remained unmatched. The DNA for the CDR3 is TGTGCCAGCAGCCTAACCGGGACAGGCCGATTTGAAGCTTTCTTT. This sequence encodes CASSLTGTGRFEAFF.

This clone was counted once. The chain couples TRBV10-3 to TRBJ2-1; D possibly matches TRBD1 or TRBD2 (6 bases each). Germline assignment: CDR1 ENHRY and CDR2 SYGVKD. The CDR3 length is 13 residues. V was clipped by 0 bases and J by 10 bases, with 10 bases between them. The CDR3 DNA follows: TGTGCCATCAGTGAGTCGCGGGACACCGAGCAGTTCTTC. Amino acid sequence: CAISESRDTEQFF.

The gene calls are TRBV19 and TRBJ2-7; 10 nucleotides align to TRBD2. Germline CDR1 LNHDA, CDR2 SQIVND (reference sequence). J gave up 0 bases and V 1 base, and 3 bases lay outside the gene matches. This CDR3 is built from 16 residues. The CDR3 DNA reads as TGTGCCAGTAGTATAGCGGGGACTAGCGCCTCCTACGAGCAGTACTTC. This encodes CASSIAGTSASYEQYF.

The chain carries TRBV9 and TRBJ1-3; no reliable D call. Trimming pared 4 bases from V and 0 bases from J, leaving 5 bases between. The CDR3 has 13 amino acids. From germline, CDR1 is SGDLS and CDR2 YYNGEE. CDR3 in amino acids: CASSQDSGNTIYF. CDR3 bases: TGTGCCAGCAGCCAAGACTCTGGAAACACCATATATTTT. The whole variable domain, remainder taken from reference TRBV9 and TRBJ1-3, is DSGVTQTPKHLITATGQRVTLRCSPRSGDLSVYWYQQSLDQGLQFLIQYYNGEERAKGNILERFSAQQFPDLHSELNLSSLELGDSALYFCASSQDSGNTIYFGEGSWLTVV.

This sequence joins TRBV6-5 and TRBJ2-7, with D possibly being TRBD2 (6 bases). The CDR3 runs to 15 residues. CDR1 is MNHEY, CDR2 SVGAGI, per germline. V gave up 0 bases and J gave up 6 bases, with 15 bases separating them. CDR3 sequence reads: CASSYSGGVHSEQYF. In DNA, the CDR3 is TGTGCCAGCAGTTACTCAGGAGGGGTTCATTCCGAGCAGTACTTC.

With respect to this clone: Distinct nucleotide sequences in the sample also encode this CDR3. The chain carries TRBV11-2 and TRBJ1-2; TRBD1 matches 7 bases. This CDR3 contains 13 residues. Germline loops: CDR1 SGHAT, CDR2 FQNNGV. J gave up 4 bases and V 5 bases, and 4 bases lay outside the gene matches. The DNA for the CDR3 is TGTGCCAGCAGCCCGGGACAGAGCTATGGCTACACCTTC. It translates to CASSPGQSYGYTF.

This sequence joins TRBV27 and TRBJ1-1, with 7 nucleotides matching TRBD1. Germline assignment: CDR1 MNHEY and CDR2 SMNVEV (reference sequence). Trimming removed 3 bases from V and 3 bases from J; junction bases left unmatched: 4. The CDR3 has 14 amino acids. The DNA for the CDR3 is TGTGCCAGCAGTTTTGTGGGACAGTACACTGAAGCTTTCTTT. Its translation: CASSFVGQYTEAFF.

This chain connects TRBV29-1 to TRBJ2-2; weak D call: TRBD2 (5 bases). V was cut by 6 bases and J by 5 bases, with 13 bases left in between. This CDR3 comprises 13 residues. The germline V gene encodes CDR1 SQVTM and CDR2 ANQGSEA. The CDR3 here is CSVGPSGTGELFF. CDR3 in DNA: TGCAGCGTGGGCCCTTCGGGGACCGGGGAGCTGTTTTTT.

The chain employs TRBV6-5 and TRBJ2-7; TRBD1 might be the D (6 bases). The V end lost 6 bases, the J end lost 0 bases, and 12 bases lay between the germline ends. This CDR3 contains 14 residues. Per the germline V gene, CDR1 is MNHEY and CDR2 is SVGAGI. The CDR3 protein is CASSLRGTSYEQYF. Here the CDR3 DNA reads TGTGCCAGCAGCCTAAGGGGGACCTCCTACGAGCAGTACTTC.

This chain joins TRBV5-4 and TRBJ1-1; 8 bases agree with TRBD1. The CDR3 has 17 amino acids. Unmatched junction bases numbered 11, after V lost 0 bases and J lost 4 bases. CDR1 is SGHNT, CDR2 YYREEE, per germline (reference sequence). The CDR3 here is CASSLVRGLTGGTEAFF. CDR3 DNA sequence: TGTGCCAGCAGCTTGGTTCGGGGCCTTACAGGGGGCACTGAAGCTTTCTTT.

This chain connects TRBV7-8 to TRBJ2-3, with TRBD1 identical over 10 bases. The CDR3 is 15 residues long. Germline trimming cut 3 bases from V and 3 bases from J; bases unmatched to any gene: 3. Germline V gives CDR1 SGHVS, CDR2 FQNEAQ. CDR3: CASSFRQGATDTQYF. Here the CDR3 DNA reads TGTGCCAGCAGCTTTCGACAGGGGGCAACAGATACGCAGTATTTT.

V usage is TRBV9 and J usage is TRBJ1-2, with TRBD1 matching over 7 bases. CDR3 length equals 13 residues. The germline V gene has CDR1 SGDLS and CDR2 YYNGEE. J lost 4 bases, V lost 2 bases, and 2 bases had no gene match. CDR3 amino acids: CASSVRDSYGYTF. The CDR3, as DNA: TGTGCCAGCAGCGTCCGGGACAGCTATGGCTACACCTTC.

V gene TRBV2 combines with J gene TRBJ2-7; TRBD2 agrees at 7 bases. CDR1 SNHLY and CDR2 FYNNEI come from the germline V gene. This CDR3 is 13 amino acids long. With 7 bases clipped from V and 0 bases from J, the junction kept 3 bases outside the gene matches. Here the CDR3 DNA reads TGTGCCAGCAATGGGGACTACTCCTACGAGCAGTACTTC. Translated, it gives CASNGDYSYEQYF.

The chain links TRBV5-1 to TRBJ2-7; D unclear. The V gene's germline CDR1 is SGHRS and CDR2 YFSETQ. With 4 bases removed from V and 2 bases from J, the gap between germline ends came to 19 bases. The CDR3 is 16 amino acids. The CDR3 loop is CASSPEFTTAAYEQYF. In DNA, the CDR3 is TGCGCCAGCAGCCCCGAGTTTACCACAGCCGCCTACGAGCAGTACTTC. The full variable domain, completed using reference TRBV5-1 and TRBJ2-7, is KAGVTQTPRYLIKTRGQQVTLSCSPISGHRSVSWYQQTPGQGLQFLFEYFSETQRNKGNFPGRFSGRQFSNSRSEMNVSTLELGDSALYLCASSPEFTTAAYEQYFGPGTRLTVT.

The chain carries TRBV5-5 and TRBJ2-7, with D perhaps matching TRBD2 (6 bases). Trimming left V 1 base short and J 4 bases short, with 15 bases between. This CDR3 region has 15 residues. CDR1 SGHKS and CDR2 YYEKEE come from the germline V gene (reference sequence). The CDR3 coding sequence is TGTGCCAGCAGCTTGTGGCCGGGAGATACTTACGAGCAGTACTTC. Its translation: CASSLWPGDTYEQYF.